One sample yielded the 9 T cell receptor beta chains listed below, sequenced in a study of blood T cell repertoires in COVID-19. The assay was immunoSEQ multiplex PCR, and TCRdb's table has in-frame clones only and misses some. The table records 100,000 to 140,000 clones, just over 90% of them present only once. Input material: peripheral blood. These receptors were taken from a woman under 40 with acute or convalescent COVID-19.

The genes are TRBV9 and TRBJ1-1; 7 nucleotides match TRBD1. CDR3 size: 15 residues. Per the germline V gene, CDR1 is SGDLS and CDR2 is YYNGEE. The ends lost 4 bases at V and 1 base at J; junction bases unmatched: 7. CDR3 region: CASSPTGTENTEAFF. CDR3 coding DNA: TGTGCCAGCAGCCCCACCGGGACAGAGAACACTGAAGCTTTCTTT. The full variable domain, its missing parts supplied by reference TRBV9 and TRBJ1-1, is DSGVTQTPKHLITATGQRVTLRCSPRSGDLSVYWYQQSLDQGLQFLIQYYNGEERAKGNILERFSAQQFPDLHSELNLSSLELGDSALYFCASSPTGTENTEAFFGQGTRLTVV.

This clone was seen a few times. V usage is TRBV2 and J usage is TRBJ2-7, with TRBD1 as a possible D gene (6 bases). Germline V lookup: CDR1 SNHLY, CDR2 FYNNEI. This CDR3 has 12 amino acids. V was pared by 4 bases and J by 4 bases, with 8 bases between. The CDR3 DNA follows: TGTGCCAGCAGTGGAGGGGGATACGAGCAGTACTTC. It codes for CASSGGGYEQYF.

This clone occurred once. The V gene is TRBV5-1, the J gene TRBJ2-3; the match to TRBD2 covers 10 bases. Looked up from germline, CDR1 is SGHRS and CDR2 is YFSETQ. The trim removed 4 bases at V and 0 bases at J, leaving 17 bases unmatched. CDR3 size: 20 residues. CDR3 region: CASSPQYSGGPFLSTDTQYF. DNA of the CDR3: TGCGCCAGCAGCCCGCAATATAGCGGGGGGCCATTTCTAAGCACAGATACGCAGTATTTT.

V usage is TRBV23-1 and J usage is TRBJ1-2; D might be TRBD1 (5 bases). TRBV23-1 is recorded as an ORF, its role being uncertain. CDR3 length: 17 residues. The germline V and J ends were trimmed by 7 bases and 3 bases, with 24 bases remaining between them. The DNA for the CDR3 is TGCGCCAGCACCACGGGGGGGGAACGATTCTCAGACTATGGCTACACCTTC. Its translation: CASTTGGERFSDYGYTF.

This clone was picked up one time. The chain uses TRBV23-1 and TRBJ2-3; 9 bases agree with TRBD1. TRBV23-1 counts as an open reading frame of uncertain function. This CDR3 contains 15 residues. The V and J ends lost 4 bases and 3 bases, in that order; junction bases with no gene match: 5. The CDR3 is CASSRGTGPTDTQYF. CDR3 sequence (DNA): TGCGCCAGCAGTCGGGGGACAGGGCCGACAGATACGCAGTATTTT.

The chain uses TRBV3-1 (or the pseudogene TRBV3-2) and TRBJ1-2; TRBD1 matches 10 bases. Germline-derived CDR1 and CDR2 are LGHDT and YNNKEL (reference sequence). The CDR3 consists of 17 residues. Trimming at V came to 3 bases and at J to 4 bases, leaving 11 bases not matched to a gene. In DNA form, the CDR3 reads TGTGCCAGCAGCCACGCTTCCCGGACAGGGGGGATCTATGGCTACACCTTC. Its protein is CASSHASRTGGIYGYTF.

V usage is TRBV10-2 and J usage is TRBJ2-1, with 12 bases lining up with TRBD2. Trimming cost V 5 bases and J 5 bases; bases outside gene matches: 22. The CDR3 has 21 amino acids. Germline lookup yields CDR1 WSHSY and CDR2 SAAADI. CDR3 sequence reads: CASSHLAGGPWGGVRNNEQFF. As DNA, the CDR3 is TGCGCCAGCAGTCACCTAGCGGGAGGGCCTTGGGGGGGTGTTAGAAACAATGAGCAGTTCTTC.

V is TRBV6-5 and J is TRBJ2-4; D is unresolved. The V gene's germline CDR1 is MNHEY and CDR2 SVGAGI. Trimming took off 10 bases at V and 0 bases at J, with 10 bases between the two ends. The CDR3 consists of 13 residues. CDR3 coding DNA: TGTGCCACACAAACGCTAGCCAAAAACATTCAGTACTTC. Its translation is CATQTLAKNIQYF.

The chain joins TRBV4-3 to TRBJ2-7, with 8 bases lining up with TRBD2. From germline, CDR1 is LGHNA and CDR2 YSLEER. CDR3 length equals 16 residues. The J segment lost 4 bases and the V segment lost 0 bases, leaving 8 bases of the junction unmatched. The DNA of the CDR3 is TGCGCCAGCAGCCAAGAAGGAACTAGCGGAGGTTACGAGCAGTACTTC. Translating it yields CASSQEGTSGGYEQYF.